This T cell receptor beta chain originates from a study of blood T cell repertoires in COVID-19. This table comes from immunoSEQ multiplex PCR, and its TCRdb copy is limited to in-frame clones, with some not included. The sample yields roughly 78,000 clones, roughly 90% seen once. V was cut by 2 bases and J by 2 bases, with 6 bases left in between. The CDR3 consists of 13 residues. This rearrangement joins TRBV23-1 to TRBJ2-5; D may be TRBD1 (5 bases). TRBV23-1 is designated an ORF whose function remains uncertain. The sequenced material came from peripheral blood. The origin of this receptor is a man aged 50 or older with acute or convalescent COVID-19. CDR3 in DNA: TGCGCCAGCAGTCAACAGGGACAAGAGACCCAGTACTTC. Translation: CASSQQGQETQYF.